This T cell receptor beta chain originates from a study of cytomegalovirus exposure and HLA in healthy donors. V lost 0 bases and J 3 bases, leaving 15 bases between the germline ends. CDR1 and CDR2 from the germline V gene are MNHEY and SVGAGI. This CDR3 has 16 amino acids. Broader study findings: Most observed TCR sequences were rare, whereas some public TCRs were detected in many donors. It was reported in a later analysis that an Asian-associated ancestry cluster showed fewer N-insertions than the roughly 670-donor mean. The classifier reportedly diagnosed cytomegalovirus status with high specificity and sensitivity. A later analysis linked a missense variant in DCLRE1C to the trimming of TCR beta V and J genes.

This clone was detected once. No antigen is known for it. PCR amplification relied on 60 Vbeta primers (plus 13 Jbeta primers). Generated by immunoSEQ multiplex PCR, the TCRdb table keeps only in-frame clones and is missing some. Here the sample spans under 200,000 clones, 84% being singletons. This chain joins TRBV6-5 and TRBJ2-7; TRBD1 might be the D (5 bases). The clonotype originates from a young man in good health and CMV-seronegative. Sequencing was performed on PBMCs. The CDR3 loop reads CASSYSTGSGVYEQYF. The CDR3, as DNA: TGTGCCAGCAGTTACTCTACAGGCTCTGGGGTCTACGAGCAGTACTTC.